This T cell receptor (beta chain) came from a study of cytomegalovirus exposure and HLA in healthy donors. General study findings and limits: According to the study, 180 or so TCR beta chains were cytomegalovirus-associated. Three chains linked to CMV were shown in vitro to be specific for CMV antigens. Within the 90 to 150 validation repertoires, first-cohort TCR clusters tended to co-occur, according to a later analysis. Using the classifier, cytomegalovirus status was reportedly diagnosed with high specificity and sensitivity.

This table comes from immunoSEQ multiplex PCR, and its TCRdb copy is limited to in-frame clones, with some not included. The sample has 120,000 or so clones, around 90% seen once. In the case of this clone: Its antigen is unidentified.

V was pared by 3 bases and J by 1 base, with 3 bases of the junction left unmatched. This CDR3 contains 19 residues. Looked up from germline, CDR1 is MDHEN and CDR2 is SYDVKM. Sequences were obtained from PBMCs. The chain has TRBV28 and TRBJ2-6; 16 bases fit TRBD2. The TCR originated in a woman younger than 35 in good health and CMV-seronegative. CDR3 sequence: CASSFLGLAGGSGANVLTF. As DNA, the CDR3 is TGTGCCAGCAGTTTCCTGGGACTAGCGGGAGGGTCTGGGGCCAACGTCCTGACTTTC.